The sequence of this TCR beta chain was determined in a study of shared T cell receptors in the human thymus listed by TCRdb under 2021. Broadly, across the study: The study examined how the human thymus generates shared, self-reactive T-cell receptor alpha chains.

Worth noting for this clone: The specificity of this receptor is unknown. No much larger clonotype is one base removed from it; base qualities were not supplied.

Library generation was performed with the immunoSEQ multiplex PCR assay. TCRdb took over this immuneACCESS table, retaining in-frame rearrangements with V and J assigned. Such tables are incomplete; in checked studies, under half of the missing clones stem from an unresolved V gene, and the remainder is unexplained. This sample comprises more than 300,000 clones, roughly 94% of them detected only once. The ten largest clones take up approximately 0.02% of the sample. V sheds 4 bases and J sheds 0 bases, leaving 14 bases between their ends. The germline V gene yields SGHRS for CDR1 and YFSETQ for CDR2. From its cysteine to its phenylalanine, the CDR3 spans 16 amino acids. The DNA shown is the 48-base CDR3, in frame from base 1.

The sequenced sample was thymocytes. The sequence joins TRBV5-1 to TRBJ2-4; the D gene is perhaps TRBD2, from 5 matching bases. The receptor was isolated from a human donor. The CDR3 sequence is CASSPGLPIAKNIQYF. DNA sequence: TGCGCCAGCAGCCCTGGACTCCCTATAGCCAAAAACATTCAGTACTTC.